This T cell receptor beta chain comes out of a study of cytomegalovirus exposure and HLA in healthy donors. Overall study: Genotyping showed around four fifths of over 350 donors falling in the Caucasian-associated ancestry cluster. Study-level findings and limits: Segments of the TCR beta V type were, in most cases, productive about 87% or about 30% of the time in an earlier analysis.

From germline, CDR1 is SNHLY and CDR2 FYNNEI. The CDR3 extends over 12 amino acids. The V gene lost 2 bases and the J gene lost 7 bases, with 7 bases spanning the gap. As to this clone: The antigen is unknown.

Vbeta (60) and Jbeta (13) primers were used in the PCR. Produced via immunoSEQ multiplex PCR; TCRdb's table is partial and in-frame only. The sample includes more than 140,000 clones, more than 70% of them seen just once. The chain uses TRBV2 and TRBJ2-3; D not certain. Sample: PBMCs. This TCR was sampled from a man aged 35-49 years in good health and CMV-seronegative. The CDR3 bases are TGTGCCAGCAGTGAATCGAGGAATACGCAGTATTTT. Amino acid sequence: CASSESRNTQYF.